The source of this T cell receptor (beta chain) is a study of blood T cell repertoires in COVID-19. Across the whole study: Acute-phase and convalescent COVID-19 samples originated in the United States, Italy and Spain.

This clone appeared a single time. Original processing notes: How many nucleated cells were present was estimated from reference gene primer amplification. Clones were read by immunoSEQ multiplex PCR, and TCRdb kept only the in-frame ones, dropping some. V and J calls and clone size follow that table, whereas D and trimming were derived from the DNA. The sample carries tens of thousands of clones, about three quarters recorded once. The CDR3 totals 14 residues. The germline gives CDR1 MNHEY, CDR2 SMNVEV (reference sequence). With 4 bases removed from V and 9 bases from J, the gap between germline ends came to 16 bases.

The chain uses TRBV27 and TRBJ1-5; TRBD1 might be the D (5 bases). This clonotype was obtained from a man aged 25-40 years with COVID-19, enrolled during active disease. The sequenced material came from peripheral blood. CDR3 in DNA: TGTGCCAGCAGTTCGGTGGGACTCGGATCGCCCCAGCATTTT. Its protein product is CASSSVGLGSPQHF.